These 18 T cell receptor beta chains were sequenced from one sample in a study of regulatory T cells in long-lasting Graves disease. The TCR beta library used iRepertoire HTBI primers with Arm-PCR amplification of CDR3. MiXCR, applied by TCRdb to the multiplex PCR reads, yields one record per CDR3 protein. The repertoire holds hundreds of thousands of distinct CDR3 sequences, with 16% as singletons. Time point defined: newly diagnosed GD, antithyroid drugs for less than 3 months. Following extraction of RNA from PBMCs, that RNA was used to make the TCR library. These data also formed part of another study, on T cells in Graves' hyperthyroidism and ophthalmopathy.

The source material was peripheral blood mononuclear cells (PBMCs), sampled at new diagnosis, from a patient treated with antithyroid drugs. The receptor set was obtained from a woman under 40 with Graves disease.

The V and J genes are TRBV9 and TRBJ2-1; D unresolved. Germline loops: CDR1 SGDLS, CDR2 YYNGEE. The CDR3 loop spans 12 amino acids. Deletions cut 0 bases from V and 10 bases from J, with 8 bases between. CDR3 residues: CASSVEESEQFF. CDR3 coding DNA: TGTGCCAGCAGCGTAGAAGAGAGCGAGCAGTTCTTC.

The V call is TRBV20-1, the J call TRBJ2-5; D is uncertain. CDR1 DFQATT and CDR2 SNEGSKA come from the germline V gene (reference sequence). CDR3 length equals 13 residues. The CDR3 here is CAFLYSPPETQYF. Written as DNA, the CDR3 is TGCGCGTTTCTATATTCCCCCCCAGAGACCCAGTACTTC.

The chain joins TRBV20-1 to TRBJ1-5, with D tentatively TRBD1 (6 bases). This CDR3 spans 13 amino acids. Germline V lookup: CDR1 DFQATT, CDR2 SNEGSKA (reference sequence). V was pared by 2 bases and J by 15 bases, with 20 bases between. The CDR3 bases are TGCAGTGCTAGATCTTCAGGGGCCTCTTCGCGGCATTTT. Protein product: CSARSSGASSRHF.

This clonotype was counted at least ten times. The V gene is TRBV20-1, the J gene TRBJ2-2; TRBD1 or TRBD2 may be the D gene (5 bases each). The CDR3 spans 14 residues. Germline V gives CDR1 DFQATT, CDR2 SNEGSKA (reference sequence). With 4 bases removed from V and 7 bases from J, the gap between germline ends came to 16 bases. CDR3 residues: CSANVLRGVGELFF. The CDR3 DNA sequence: TGCAGTGCTAATGTGCTGAGAGGGGTCGGGGAGCTGTTTTTT.

About this clonotype itself: This may arise from a read error, as a much more abundant clone is one base away. This chain uses TRBV6-1 with TRBJ1-1; D perhaps matches TRBD1 (6 bases). Per germline, CDR1 MNHNS and CDR2 SASEGT. CDR3 size: 13 residues. Trimming took 6 bases from V and 6 from J, leaving 14 bases between them. The CDR3 bases are TGTGCCAGCAGGGGGGGCCTGGGGGCTGAAGCTTTCTTT. Encoded protein: CASRGGLGAEAFF.

The chain has TRBV28 and TRBJ1-1; 7 positions match TRBD1. CDR1 and CDR2 (germline): MDHEN, SYDVKM. The J segment lost 2 bases and the V segment lost 3 bases, leaving 6 bases of the junction unmatched. CDR3 size: 15 residues. The CDR3 is CASSLRGTANTEAFF. For the CDR3, the DNA is TGTGCCAGCAGTTTGAGAGGGACAGCCAACACTGAAGCTTTCTTT.

At least ten counts were recorded for this clonotype. The V call is TRBV27, the J call TRBJ1-1, with TRBD1 as a possible D gene (5 bases). The CDR3 sequence is 16 residues long. The V gene lost 7 bases and the J gene lost 0 bases, with 18 bases spanning the gap. The germline V gene has CDR1 MNHEY and CDR2 SMNVEV (reference sequence). CDR3 nucleotides: TGTGCCAGCATGGTTAAGAGGGGCTATATGAACACTGAAGCTTTCTTT. Encoded protein: CASMVKRGYMNTEAFF.

This clonotype occurred many times. The rearrangement uses TRBV19 and TRBJ1-1, with D perhaps matching TRBD1 (5 bases). CDR1 LNHDA and CDR2 SQIVND come from the germline V gene (reference sequence). The V and J ends lost 3 bases and 2 bases respectively, with 25 bases between them. This CDR3 is 19 amino acids long. The CDR3 coding sequence is TGTGCCAGTAGTATCGGATACTCCGGGGGGTATAGAAGAAACACTGAAGCTTTCTTT. Translating it yields CASSIGYSGGYRRNTEAFF.

This chain joins TRBV7-3 and TRBJ2-5; D uncertain. The CDR3 loop spans 14 amino acids. The ends were cut back, 1 base at V and 5 bases at J, with 11 bases in the middle. Germline V gene sequence: CDR1 SGHTA, CDR2 FQGTGA. The CDR3, as DNA: TGTGCCAGCAGCTTAATCGGGCTCCGGGAGACCCAGTACTTC. This sequence encodes CASSLIGLRETQYF.

Points on this clonotype: This may arise from a read error, as a much more abundant clone is one base away. The chain has TRBV30 and TRBJ1-5; D perhaps matches TRBD1 (5 bases). Trimming took off 6 bases at V and 7 bases at J, with 19 bases between the two ends. Germline values: CDR1 GTSNPN, CDR2 SVGIG (reference sequence). The CDR3 loop spans 14 amino acids. The CDR3 reads CACETEGIGQPQHF. The CDR3 coding sequence is TGTGCCTGTGAGACAGAAGGGATCGGCCAGCCCCAGCATTTT.

There are a few counts of this clonotype. This chain links TRBV18 with TRBJ1-1; D gene uncertain. The germline V gene has CDR1 KGHSH and CDR2 LQKENI. The CDR3 has 13 amino acids. Trimming removed 6 bases at V and 7 bases at J, with 15 bases between. The CDR3 is CASSPSANVEAFF. In DNA, the CDR3 is TGTGCCAGCTCCCCCTCGGCCAACGTTGAAGCTTTCTTT.

This rearrangement joins TRBV7-3 to TRBJ1-6, with unresolved D. V was cut by 6 bases and J by 0 bases, with 9 bases left in between. Per the germline V gene, CDR1 is SGHTA and CDR2 is FQGTGA. The CDR3 loop spans 15 amino acids. The CDR3: CASRLSSSYNSPLHF. The CDR3, as DNA: TGTGCCAGCAGACTATCGAGCTCCTATAATTCACCCCTCCACTTT. The full variable domain, rest sourced from reference TRBV7-3 and TRBJ1-6, is GAGVSQTPSNKVTEKGKYVELRCDPISGHTALYWYRQSLGQGPEFLIYFQGTGAADDSGLPNDRFFAVRPEGSVSTLKIQRTERGDSAVYLCASRLSSSYNSPLHFGNGTRLTVT.

This clonotype was detected a few times. The chain uses TRBV30 and TRBJ1-3, with D possibly being TRBD1 (5 bases). Per germline, CDR1 GTSNPN and CDR2 SVGIG (reference sequence). This CDR3 has 14 residues. V was clipped by 5 bases and J by 4 bases, with 15 bases between them. DNA of the CDR3: TGTGCCTGGGATCCGCAGGGAGCCGGAAACACCATATATTTT. It encodes CAWDPQGAGNTIYF. Full variable domain (missing parts from reference TRBV30 and TRBJ1-3): SQTIHQWPATLVQPVGSPLSLECTVEGTSNPNLYWYRQAAGRGLQLLFYSVGIGQISSEVPQNLSASRPQDRQFILSSKKLLLSDSGFYLCAWDPQGAGNTIYFGEGSWLTVV.

This clonotype was recorded many times. The chain joins TRBV27 to TRBJ1-6; D is undetermined. CDR1 MNHEY and CDR2 SMNVEV come from the germline V gene (reference sequence). The CDR3 is 12 residues long. V shed 7 bases and J shed 7 bases, with 8 bases lying between them. CDR3 region: CASKSGNSPLHF. CDR3 DNA: TGTGCCAGCAAGTCGGGCAATTCACCCCTCCACTTT.

This clonotype was detected many times. The chain recombines TRBV10-3 with TRBJ2-7; 9 bases agree with TRBD2. Losses at the gene ends were 4 bases for V and 3 bases for J; bases not matched to a gene: 7. Looked up from germline, CDR1 is ENHRY and CDR2 is SYGVKD. This CDR3 contains 15 residues. The CDR3 sequence: CAISGGLAAHYEQYF. In DNA, the CDR3 is TGTGCCATCAGTGGGGGACTAGCTGCGCACTACGAGCAGTACTTC.

This rearrangement joins TRBV7-2 to TRBJ2-7; D possibly matches TRBD1 or TRBD2 (5 bases each). The V and J ends lost 0 bases and 2 bases respectively, with 11 bases between them. Germline V gene data show CDR1 as SGHTA and CDR2 as FQGNSA. This CDR3 is 15 amino acids long. CDR3 loop: CASSLAPGSPYEQYF. DNA of the CDR3: TGTGCCAGCAGCTTAGCGCCAGGGAGTCCCTACGAGCAGTACTTC.

About this clonotype itself: At one of its ends the junction is not consistent with the germline gene, which may arise from a read error. V and J are TRBV3-1 and TRBJ2-4; D is unclear. Germline V gene sequence: CDR1 LGHDT, CDR2 YNNKEL (reference sequence). The CDR3 length is 13 residues. CDR3 in amino acids: CASSQTIGDVGSF. The CDR3 nucleotides read TGTGCCAGCAGCCAAACAATCGGTGACGTTGGCTCTTTC.

This clonotype has a count of ten or more. V gene TRBV7-2 combines with J gene TRBJ2-1; 9 bases fit TRBD2. The ends lost 3 bases at V and 2 bases at J; junction bases unmatched: 11. CDR3 size: 18 residues. Germline V lookup: CDR1 SGHTA, CDR2 FQGNSA. The CDR3 DNA sequence: TGTGCCAGCAGCTTCCGAAAGAACCCTAGCGGGGCCTACAATGAGCAGTTCTTC. It is translated as CASSFRKNPSGAYNEQFF.